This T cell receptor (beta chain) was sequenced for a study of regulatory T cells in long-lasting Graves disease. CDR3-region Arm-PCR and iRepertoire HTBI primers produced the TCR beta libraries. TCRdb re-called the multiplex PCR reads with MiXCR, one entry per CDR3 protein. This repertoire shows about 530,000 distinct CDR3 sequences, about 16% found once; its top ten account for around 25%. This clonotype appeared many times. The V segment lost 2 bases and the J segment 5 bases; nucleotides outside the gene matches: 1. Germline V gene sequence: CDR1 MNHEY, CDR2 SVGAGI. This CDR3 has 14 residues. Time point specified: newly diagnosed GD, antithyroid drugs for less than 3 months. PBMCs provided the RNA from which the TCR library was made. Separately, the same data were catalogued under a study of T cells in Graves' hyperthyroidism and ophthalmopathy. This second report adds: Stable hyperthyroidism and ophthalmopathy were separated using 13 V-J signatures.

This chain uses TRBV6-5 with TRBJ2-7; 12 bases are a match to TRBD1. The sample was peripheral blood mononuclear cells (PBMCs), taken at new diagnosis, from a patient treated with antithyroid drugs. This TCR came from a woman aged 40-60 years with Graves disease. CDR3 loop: CASSYGTGGDEQYF. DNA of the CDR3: TGTGCCAGCAGTTACGGGACAGGGGGCGACGAGCAGTACTTC.